The clone carrying this T cell receptor beta chain was counted once. Its target is not known. The data were taken from a study of T cell responses to AZD1222 COVID-19 vaccine. The study, taken as a whole, reports: Donors skewed white British and female; clonal diversity was possibly underestimated. Nearly half of spike-specific TCRs reportedly target variant regions that are unmutated in the B.1.351 and B.1.1.7 variants.

The CDR3 is 14 residues long. Looked up from germline, CDR1 is DFQATT and CDR2 is SNEGSKA (reference sequence). Trimming shortened V by 3 bases and J by 2 bases, and 11 bases separated the two germline ends. Doses given second, at about 4 or about 12 weeks, were pooled. This table comes from immunoSEQ multiplex PCR, and its TCRdb copy is limited to in-frame clones, with some not included. This table has 70,000 to 100,000 clones, about 90% appearing once. The sample here was peripheral blood, taken 28 days after the second AZD1222 dose. The receptor's source is an adult who received the AZD1222 COVID-19 vaccine. This rearrangement joins TRBV20-1 to TRBJ2-1, with D perhaps matching TRBD2 (7 bases). CDR3 nucleotide sequence: TGCAGTGCTAGTAGGGGGGGCCCCTACAATGAGCAGTTCTTC. This encodes CSASRGGPYNEQFF.